These T cell receptor beta chains were read from a single sample in a study of STAT5B mutations in CD4+ large granular lymphocyte leukemia. Here immunoSEQ multiplex PCR was the method, and the copy in TCRdb shows in-frame clones only, minus some. The data contain around 30,000 clones, 72% of them singletons. Source material: CD4+ T cells from blood buffy coats. These receptors came from a human donor in good health. CDR3s include the opening cysteine and the closing phenylalanine or tryptophan. The D gene is left open where the match is weak. Clone size is not always given. Where it is, it says once, few, many or a class for expanded clones.

cdr3_aa cdr3_nt v_call d_call j_call clone_size
CASSLSGGVQETQYF TGTGCCAGCAGTTTATCAGGCGGGGTCCAAGAGACCCAGTACTTC TRBV27 NA TRBJ2-5 NA
CASRAGTSGGAEFF TGTGCCAGCAGAGCCGGGACTAGCGGGGGGGCGGAGTTCTTC TRBV2 TRBD2 TRBJ2-1 once
CASSYVGVNTEAFF TGTGCCAGCAGTTACGTCGGGGTTAACACTGAAGCTTTCTTT TRBV6-5 NA TRBJ1-1 NA
CASSQVTAPTGNYGYTF TGTGCCAGCAGCCAAGTTACGGCGCCGACGGGGAACTATGGCTACACCTTC TRBV4-2 NA TRBJ1-2 NA
CASSLGGDGYTF TGTGCCAGCAGCTTGGGCGGCGATGGCTACACCTTC TRBV5-6 NA TRBJ1-2 NA
CASSPIWAPNYGYTF TGTGCCAGCAGCCCCATATGGGCCCCTAACTATGGCTACACCTTC TRBV7-2 NA TRBJ1-2 NA
CASRAGTGNTEAFF TGCGCCAGCAGAGCCGGGACAGGGAACACTGAAGCTTTCTTT TRBV10-1 TRBD1 TRBJ1-1 few
CASSYAHLEAFF TGTGCCAGCAGTTACGCACACCTTGAAGCTTTCTTT TRBV6-6 NA TRBJ1-1 NA
CASSYSSQANSPLHF TGTGCCAGCAGTTACTCTTCGCAGGCTAATTCACCCCTCCACTTT TRBV6-5 NA TRBJ1-6 once
CARSAGGVGTDTQYF TGTGCCAGGAGTGCGGGGGGTGTGGGCACAGATACGCAGTATTTT TRBV2 TRBD2 TRBJ2-3 once
CASSDYRGNYNSPLHF TGTGCCAGCAGTGATTACAGGGGCAACTATAATTCACCCCTCCACTTT TRBV2 TRBD1 TRBJ1-6 NA
CASSYSGGAYEQYF TGTGCCAGCAGTTATAGCGGGGGGGCTTACGAGCAGTACTTC TRBV27 TRBD2 TRBJ2-7 NA
CASSGLGSGEQFF TGTGCCAGCAGCGGCCTCGGGAGCGGTGAGCAGTTCTTC TRBV9 NA TRBJ2-1 NA
CASNSLSAGPWFANTGELFF TGTGCCAGCAATTCCCTTTCCGCGGGCCCTTGGTTCGCGAACACCGGGGAGCTGTTTTTT TRBV6-4 NA TRBJ2-2 NA
CSVDVPGLDTQYF TGCAGCGTTGACGTCCCGGGACTAGATACGCAGTATTTT TRBV29-1 NA TRBJ2-3 few
CASSLTGRGSPAIQPQYF TGCGCCAGCAGCCTGACCGGGCGCGGCTCCCCGGCAATTCAGCCCCAGTACTTC TRBV5-1 NA TRBJ2-5 NA
CASSFYRNTEAFF TGTGCCAGCAGCTTTTATAGGAACACTGAAGCTTTCTTT TRBV5-6 NA TRBJ1-1 NA
CASSISHGYTF TGTGCCAGTAGTATTTCCCATGGCTACACCTTC TRBV19 NA TRBJ1-2 NA
CATSRVAGGPDTQYF TGTGCCACCAGCAGGGTAGCGGGGGGCCCAGATACGCAGTATTTT TRBV15 TRBD2 TRBJ2-3 NA
CASSQSQGGSNQPQHF TGCGCCAGCAGTCAATCCCAGGGGGGGAGCAATCAGCCCCAGCATTTT TRBV23-1 TRBD1 TRBJ1-5 NA
CAWTWVTGGNSPLHF TGTGCCTGGACCTGGGTGACAGGGGGTAATTCACCCCTCCACTTT TRBV30 TRBD1 TRBJ1-6 NA
CASSLRPGGEQFF TGTGCCAGCAGCTTACGACCGGGGGGAGAGCAGTTCTTC TRBV11-2 TRBD2 TRBJ2-1 few
CASSLRQGNFYGYTF TGTGCCAGCAGTTTAAGGCAGGGCAACTTCTATGGCTACACCTTC TRBV27 NA TRBJ1-2 NA
CASRAGTGGHYGYTF TGTGCCAGCAGAGCGGGGACAGGGGGTCACTATGGCTACACCTTC TRBV2 TRBD1 TRBJ1-2 NA
CASSPGQKGLFF TGTGCCAGCAGCCCGGGACAAAAAGGCCTGTTTTTT TRBV2 NA TRBJ1-4 few
CASSLEGQNTEAFF TGTGCCAGCAGCTTAGAAGGACAGAACACTGAAGCTTTCTTT TRBV7-2 NA TRBJ1-1 NA
CASSVGYPGQGLETQYF TGTGCCAGCAGCGTAGGTTATCCGGGGCAGGGATTAGAGACCCAGTACTTC TRBV9 NA TRBJ2-5 NA
CASSSTGLAGVTDTQYF TGTGCCAGCAGCTCAACAGGCCTAGCGGGGGTTACAGATACGCAGTATTTT TRBV5-4 TRBD2 TRBJ2-3 NA
CASSLTGTGVQPQHF TGTGCCAGCAGCTTGACCGGGACAGGGGTTCAGCCCCAGCATTTT TRBV7-2 TRBD1 TRBJ1-5 NA
CAWTPPTVYTEAFF TGTGCCTGGACCCCCCCGACTGTGTACACTGAAGCTTTCTTT TRBV30 NA TRBJ1-1 NA
CASSEIMGTGTPTNEKLFF TGTGCCAGCAGTGAAATTATGGGGACAGGCACTCCAACTAATGAAAAACTGTTTTTT TRBV2 TRBD1 TRBJ1-4 NA
CASSLGQGNYGYTF TGTGCCAGCAGCTTAGGACAGGGAAACTATGGCTACACCTTC TRBV7-2 TRBD1 TRBJ1-2 NA
CASSLAPGVGITEAFF TGCGCCAGCAGCTTGGCCCCCGGCGTGGGTATCACTGAAGCTTTCTTT TRBV5-1 NA TRBJ1-1 few
CASSHPWGPETEAFF TGTGCCAGTAGTCATCCCTGGGGGCCCGAAACTGAAGCTTTCTTT TRBV19 NA TRBJ1-1 NA
CASSVQRGGSANTGELFF TGTGCCAGCAGCGTCCAGCGGGGGGGAAGCGCGAACACCGGGGAGCTGTTTTTT TRBV9 TRBD2 TRBJ2-2 few
CASSRDRGYGYTF TGCGCCAGCAGCCGAGACAGGGGCTATGGCTACACCTTC TRBV4-3 TRBD1 TRBJ1-2 NA